These 19 T cell receptor beta chains were all obtained from the same sample, sequenced in a study of STAT5B mutations in CD4+ large granular lymphocyte leukemia. Produced via immunoSEQ multiplex PCR; TCRdb's table is partial and in-frame only. The table includes tens of thousands of clones, under 80% detected once. The sample comprised CD4+ T cells from blood buffy coats. The receptor source for this set is a human donor in good health.

The V gene is TRBV10-3, the J gene TRBJ1-1; D is ambiguous. V was cut by 7 bases and J by 3 bases, with 12 bases left in between. Germline loops: CDR1 ENHRY, CDR2 SYGVKD. The CDR3 contains 13 residues. In DNA, the CDR3 is TGTGCCATCAAAAGGTACATTGACACTGAAGCTTTCTTT. Its translation: CAIKRYIDTEAFF.

This clone was picked up a small number of times. CDR3 coding DNA: TGTGCCAGCAGCTTAGAGGGCGGTTCCTACAATGAGCAGTTCTTC. This encodes CASSLEGGSYNEQFF. The chain couples TRBV7-9 to TRBJ2-1; D is uncertain. The CDR3 is 15 amino acids. In germline, CDR1 is SEHNR, CDR2 FQNEAQ (reference sequence). V dropped 1 base and J dropped 1 base, with 8 bases sitting between them.

In DNA, the CDR3 is TGTGCCAGCAGTTTAAAGCGGGAGGGCTCCTACGAGCAGTACTTC. Its translation is CASSLKREGSYEQYF. J is TRBJ2-7 and V is TRBV6-5; 10 positions agree with TRBD2. Per the germline V gene, CDR1 is MNHEY and CDR2 is SVGAGI. This CDR3 has 15 amino acids. With V trimmed by 4 bases and J by 0 bases, 3 bases remained unmatched.

J is TRBJ2-7 and V is TRBV6-5; TRBD2 is a possible D gene (5 bases). Trimming shortened V by 8 bases and J by 2 bases, and 13 bases separated the two germline ends. In germline, CDR1 is MNHEY, CDR2 SVGAGI. The CDR3 is 13 residues long. The CDR3 reads CASSPSRAYEQYF. The CDR3 DNA follows: TGTGCCAGCTCTCCGTCGAGGGCCTACGAGCAGTACTTC.

The rearrangement joins TRBV18 to TRBJ1-3; D uncertain. The CDR3 loop spans 15 amino acids. The germline V gene has CDR1 KGHSH and CDR2 LQKENI. V was trimmed by 1 base and J by 5 bases, leaving 12 bases between them. DNA for the CDR3: TGTGCCAGCTCACCACAGAGACTTTTGCGAAACACCATATATTTT. As protein: CASSPQRLLRNTIYF.

The V and J genes are TRBV18 and TRBJ2-7; the D gene is possibly TRBD1 (5 bases). The CDR3 spans 13 residues. The V gene's germline CDR1 is KGHSH and CDR2 LQKENI. The V end was cut by 4 bases, the J end by 4 bases, with 11 bases between. For the CDR3, the DNA is TGTGCCAGCTCACTTACGACAGAGTACGAGCAGTACTTC. This codes for CASSLTTEYEQYF.

This clone was counted once. This chain joins TRBV7-9 and TRBJ2-1; D perhaps matches TRBD1 (7 bases). The germline V gene has CDR1 SEHNR and CDR2 FQNEAQ (reference sequence). The CDR3 covers 16 residues. Trimming pared 3 bases from V and 7 bases from J, leaving 19 bases between. The CDR3 sequence: CASSFARGRGRNEQFF. The CDR3 DNA follows: TGTGCCAGCAGCTTCGCAAGGGGCAGGGGGAGGAATGAGCAGTTCTTC.

This rearrangement joins TRBV5-4 to TRBJ2-3; TRBD2 aligns across 10 bases. Trimming cost V 5 bases and J 2 bases; bases outside gene matches: 11. Germline values: CDR1 SGHNT, CDR2 YYREEE (reference sequence). This CDR3 has 17 residues. The CDR3 nucleotides are TGTGCCAGCAGTTCCCTAGCGGGAGTCCGGTTCACAGATACGCAGTATTTT. This sequence encodes CASSSLAGVRFTDTQYF.

This clone was observed a few times. This chain connects TRBV27 to TRBJ1-5, with D possibly being TRBD1 (6 bases). The CDR3 is 14 amino acids. CDR1 is MNHEY and CDR2 is SMNVEV in the germline V gene (reference sequence). V dropped 3 bases and J dropped 8 bases, with 14 bases sitting between them. The CDR3 DNA is TGTGCCAGCAGTTTGGCGGGACACTCCGAGCCCCAGCATTTT. Residues: CASSLAGHSEPQHF.

V gene TRBV18 combines with J gene TRBJ1-2; TRBD1 matches at 7 bases. The V gene's germline CDR1 is KGHSH and CDR2 LQKENI. The CDR3 totals 14 residues. The J segment lost 6 bases and the V segment lost 2 bases, leaving 6 bases of the junction unmatched. CDR3 protein: CASSPIQGTDGYTF. The CDR3, as DNA: TGTGCCAGCTCACCAATACAGGGGACGGATGGCTACACCTTC.

The rearrangement links TRBV30 to TRBJ1-6; possible D gene TRBD1, 6 bases. In germline, CDR1 is GTSNPN, CDR2 SVGIG (reference sequence). V was shortened by 3 bases and J by 10 bases, with 19 bases between the two germline ends. CDR3 length: 15 amino acids. CDR3: CAWSVGGGLRSPLHF. CDR3 sequence (DNA): TGTGCCTGGAGCGTAGGAGGGGGTTTGAGATCACCCCTCCACTTT.

Only a few counts were recorded for this clone. The chain joins TRBV9 to TRBJ1-4; 7 bases align to TRBD1. The V gene's germline CDR1 is SGDLS and CDR2 YYNGEE. This CDR3 region has 14 residues. With V trimmed by 3 bases and J by 8 bases, 7 bases remained unmatched. The CDR3 region is CASSAPGQREKLFF. CDR3 nucleotide sequence: TGTGCCAGCAGCGCCCCGGGACAGAGGGAAAAACTGTTTTTT.

V gene TRBV7-2 combines with J gene TRBJ2-7; D may be TRBD2 (6 bases). The CDR3 loop spans 11 amino acids. In germline, CDR1 is SGHTA, CDR2 FQGNSA. Between the trimmed V and J ends, which lost 5 bases and 6 bases, there was a span of 8 bases. The CDR3 reads CASSTSFEQYF. The CDR3 DNA is TGTGCCAGCAGCACTAGCTTCGAGCAGTACTTC.

The gene calls are TRBV7-8 and TRBJ2-3; D is undetermined. CDR3 length: 15 residues. CDR1 and CDR2 from the germline V gene are SGHVS and FQNEAQ. Trimming removed 5 bases from V and 3 bases from J, with 15 bases in between. CDR3 DNA sequence: TGTGCCAGCAGCCCCCAGGCCCTGGCGACAGATACGCAGTATTTT. Its translation is CASSPQALATDTQYF. Complete variable domain (other parts from reference TRBV7-8 and TRBJ2-3): GAGVSQSPRYKVAKRGQDVALRCDPISGHVSLFWYQQALGQGPEFLTYFQNEAQLDKSGLPSDRFFAERPEGSVSTLKIQRTQQEDSAVYLCASSPQALATDTQYFGPGTRLTVL.

This chain links TRBV5-6 with TRBJ2-7, with 9 bases identical to TRBD2. The V gene's germline CDR1 is SGHDT and CDR2 YYEEEE. The CDR3 contains 15 residues. V was pared by 4 bases and J by 1 base, with 6 bases of the junction left unmatched. The CDR3: CASSILAGQSYEQYF. The CDR3 region has the DNA TGTGCCAGCAGCATACTAGCGGGCCAGTCCTACGAGCAGTACTTC.

This clone was seen a single time. CDR3 loop: CASSVGTGGIGNSPLHF. The DNA of the CDR3 is TGTGCCAGCAGCGTAGGGACAGGGGGGATCGGTAATTCACCCCTCCACTTT. This rearrangement joins TRBV7-9 to TRBJ1-6, with TRBD1 matching over 11 bases. Germline loops: CDR1 SEHNR, CDR2 FQNEAQ (reference sequence). The CDR3 loop spans 17 amino acids. With 5 bases clipped from V and 6 bases from J, the junction kept 9 bases outside the gene matches.

The rearrangement joins TRBV5-4 to TRBJ1-4; D is unresolved. Germline CDR1 and CDR2: SGHNT and YYREEE (reference sequence). V was clipped by 6 bases and J by 5 bases, with 14 bases between them. The CDR3 is made up of 14 amino acids. CDR3 amino acids: CASTRWRQNEKLFF. The CDR3 DNA sequence: TGTGCCAGCACCCGTTGGAGGCAGAATGAAAAACTGTTTTTT.

The chain links TRBV5-5 to TRBJ2-1; no clear D. V gave up 6 bases and J gave up 0 bases, with 13 bases separating them. The CDR3 extends over 15 amino acids. Germline V CDR1 and CDR2: SGHKS, YYEKEE (reference sequence). Written as DNA, the CDR3 is TGTGCCAGCACCAATCCTGGGTCCTCCTACAATGAGCAGTTCTTC. It encodes CASTNPGSSYNEQFF.

The chain couples TRBV19 to TRBJ2-3, with a weak D call TRBD1 (5 bases). Germline V lookup: CDR1 LNHDA, CDR2 SQIVND (reference sequence). Deletions cut 5 bases from V and 5 bases from J, with 14 bases between. The CDR3 length is 14 residues. The CDR3 coding sequence is TGTGCCAGTAGTGGGGCAGGTGGGGTAGATACGCAGTATTTT. It codes for CASSGAGGVDTQYF.